Below, 2 T cell receptor beta chains from the same sample are listed, as sequenced in a study of cytomegalovirus exposure and HLA in healthy donors. PCR involved 60 Vbeta and 13 Jbeta primers. Libraries were prepared by immunoSEQ multiplex PCR; TCRdb keeps only in-frame clonotypes and omits some of them. This sample has some 90,000 clones, with approximately 80% found just once. Specimen: PBMCs. The receptors were gathered from a woman between 70 and 85 years old in good health and CMV-seropositive.

The chain carries TRBV7-9 and TRBJ1-1; D unresolved. This CDR3 has 13 residues. Per the germline V gene, CDR1 is SEHNR and CDR2 is FQNEAQ (reference sequence). Deletions cut 9 bases from V and 1 base from J, with 12 bases between. The CDR3 reads CASSRETNTEAFF. DNA of the CDR3: TGTGCCAGTAGTCGGGAGACGAACACTGAAGCTTTCTTT.

The CDR3: CASSVSRQNNYGYTF. Written as DNA, the CDR3 is TGTGCCAGCAGTGTTTCTAGACAGAATAACTATGGCTACACCTTC. The V call is TRBV2, the J call TRBJ1-2; D possibly corresponds to TRBD1 (5 bases). This CDR3 contains 15 residues. The germline V gene encodes CDR1 SNHLY and CDR2 FYNNEI. Trimming stripped 4 bases from V and 1 base from J, with 13 bases between.